This note documents a single TCR beta chain sequence. The antigen is unknown. One junction end does not reproduce the germline sequence, and a read error may be involved. This sample is drawn from a study of blood T cells in healthy people across ages. Study results and limitations: Unknown donor CMV status possibly confounded expanded clonotype changes. Greater diversity and more naive CD4+ cells were seen in long-lived donors than in aged donors.

Then a second PCR, running roughly 6 to 12 cycles, was carried out with a sample-barcoded 5' primer and a J-beta primer mix. Each sample provided no less than 2.5 million CDR3-containing paired-end reads. MiXCR, applied by TCRdb to the 5' RACE reads, yields one record per CDR3 protein. The data contain hundreds of thousands of distinct CDR3 sequences, 32% of them seen just once; the ten biggest clones take up about 16%. Peripheral blood from each donor was collected in a volume of approximately 9.2 milliliters. This CDR3 has 14 amino acids. The sample taken for sequencing was blood. The TCR comes from a woman older than 75 in good health. This chain joins TRBV12-3 or TRBV12-4 and TRBJ1-4, with a tentative D call TRBD1 (5 bases). The CDR3, as DNA: TGTGCCAGCAGTTCCGGGACCTATAATGAAAAACGGTTTTTT. The encoded protein is CASSSGTYNEKRFF.